This TCR beta chain is from a study of blood T cell repertoires in COVID-19. CDR3 size: 13 residues. Germline V gene sequence: CDR1 SEHNR, CDR2 FQNEAQ (reference sequence). Unmatched junction bases numbered 9, after V lost 7 bases and J lost 7 bases. Produced via immunoSEQ multiplex PCR; TCRdb's table is partial and in-frame only. The table lists roughly 200,000 clones, about 85% of them singletons. The gene calls are TRBV7-9 and TRBJ1-2; 7 bases agree with TRBD1. Sequenced: PBMCs or T cells enriched from blood (not recorded which). The TCR was taken from a woman aged 30 to 39 who had recovered from COVID-19. The CDR3 sequence: CASIKGQGGGYTF. As DNA, the CDR3 is TGTGCCAGCATCAAGGGTCAGGGGGGTGGCTACACCTTC. The entire variable domain, with the rest obtained from reference TRBV7-9 and TRBJ1-2, is as follows: DTGVSQNPRHKITKRGQNVTFRCDPISEHNRLYWYRQTLGQGPEFLTYFQNEAQLEKSRLLSDRFSAERPKGSFSTLEIQRTEQGDSAMYLCASIKGQGGGYTFGSGTRLTVV.